This T cell receptor (beta chain) was identified in a study of shared clonotypes between healthy human individuals (TCRdb year 2020). Study-wide context: A few men and two women, aged 18 to 49 years, made up the cohort. For each donor, CD4 naive and CD4 memory were each run on three plates, CD8 naive on two plates, and CD8 memory on one plate. To estimate repertoire size and how much clonotypes are shared between individuals, the study performed deep sequencing of blood TCR repertoires from a few healthy adults. Libraries were prepared and TCR repertoires were sequenced by different laboratories using diverse techniques, in order to increase sequencing depth and limit assay-specific biases. Each donor's leukapheresis produced roughly between about 0.85 and 10 billion PBMCs.

The investigation overall reported the following: Larger estimated clonotype richness was generally found for naive subsets than for memory subsets. Compared with non-shared clonotypes, clonotypes shared by all four sorted-subset donors had higher generation probabilities. About 5% of naive CD4, 3% to 4% of naive CD8, 2% to 2.5% of memory CD4, and over 0.35% of memory CD8 clonotypes were shared across four donors. Sampling was restricted to blood, and TCR repertoires in tissue are likely to differ from TCR repertoires in blood. Rarefaction of sorted-subset datasets indicated incomplete sequencing despite the large sequencing depth. Based on pairwise subsampling, the degree of clonotype sharing among donors was expected to be affected by sequencing depth. The small number of donors limited the genetic and exposure-history diversity represented.

Healthy HIV-negative adults with no recently reported acute infections or vaccinations were included as donors. All donors were Caucasian adults living in Nashville, Tennessee, USA. CD4+ T cells were enriched by magnetic negative selection, after which naive cells were positively selected on CD45RA and the negative fraction was taken as the memory subset. Blood was collected by leukapheresis, and PBMCs were isolated by Ficoll-Histopaque density gradient centrifugation and then cryopreserved in liquid nitrogen vapor phase. Purity and quantity of every magnetically sorted T cell population were checked by analytical flow cytometry. Genomic DNA was isolated from each sorted fraction and quantified by UV absorbance on a Nanodrop 2000c. From the germline V gene, CDR1 is LGHNA and CDR2 is YNFKEQ. The CDR3 sequence holds 15 residues, the cysteine and phenylalanine included. Of all the DNA, just the CDR3 is kept, 45 bases in frame from base 1. Cut back by 0 bases and 7 bases, the V and J ends lie 13 bases apart.

TCR CDR3 regions were amplified from genomic DNA by multiplex PCR using the deep immunoSEQ assay. Extracted genomic DNA from each cell subset was distributed evenly across all wells of several immunoSEQ 96-well plates, and each plate was treated as a replicate. For sorted subsets, about 200 ng genomic DNA, equal to about 30,000 T cell genomes, was loaded into each replicate PCR. Purified libraries were quantified with a Qubit 3.0 fluorometer, sized on a Bioanalyzer 2100, and re-quantified with the KAPA Library Quantification kit. Every immunoSEQ 96-well plate was sequenced on a separate single-read 150-cycle Illumina NextSeq 550 flow cell. The authors processed their data as follows. Because the immunoSEQ output included only junctional sequences and no quality scores, the filtering could not be the same as the filtering used for full-length reads. Sequences were annotated with PyIR, a Python wrapper for IgBLAST v1.9, using IMGT germline references to assign V/J genes and CDR3. Reads with weak V/J assignments (E-value above 1e-6), missing CDR3, stop codons, out-of-frame junctions, or ambiguous translated residues were removed. V3J clonotypes were defined as sequences sharing an identical inferred V gene, J gene, and CDR3 amino acid sequence. Percentage overlap between repertoires was calculated by dividing the number of shared unique clonotypes by the size of the smaller repertoire. Repertoire richness was assessed with RTK rarefaction, the Chao1 estimator, and Recon v2.1 estimates of unobserved clonotypes. OLGA was used to compute generation probabilities for all TCRbeta clonotypes that the gDNA method yielded from a handful of donors. This immuneACCESS table, as held by TCRdb, lists in-frame sequences with V and J called but not all clones. Of the missing ones, under half trace to an unresolved V gene in checked studies; the others have no known cause. Clonal size and the V and J genes are those of that table, whereas D and trimming came from the DNA. This sample is represented by around 1.5 million clones; 95% to 99% of them were singletons. The biggest ten clones account for approximately 0.45% of the sample.

About this clone itself: No cognate antigen has been identified for it. Per-base quality was not reported, and no clone a single base away is much larger than it.

This TCR derives from a man aged 25 to 40 in good health. The rearrangement joined TRBV4-2 to TRBJ2-1, with no reliable assignment of the D segment. What was sequenced was naive CD4+ T cells sorted from blood. This sample's cell subset or site label indicates: CD45RA+ positively selected. At the DNA level, the sequence is TGTGCCAGCAGCCAAGATGTCAGGTTTAGTAATGAGCAGTTCTTC. It specifies CASSQDVRFSNEQFF.